One sample yielded the 4 T cell receptor beta chains listed below, sequenced in a study of T cell responses to AZD1222 COVID-19 vaccine. Assay: immunoSEQ multiplex PCR; the TCRdb copy retains only in-frame clones and omits some. The listing contains some 150,000 clones. Sequencing was performed on peripheral blood. Every receptor here comes from an adult in good health.

The rearrangement links TRBV15 to TRBJ2-5; the D is unclear. Germline-derived CDR1 and CDR2 are LNHNV and YYDKDF (reference sequence). Trimming took 2 bases from V and 0 from J, leaving 4 bases between them. This CDR3 is 13 amino acids long. CDR3 sequence (DNA): TGTGCCACCAGCAGACAGTACCAAGAGACCCAGTACTTC. Amino acid sequence: CATSRQYQETQYF.

The CDR3 protein is CASSQGQGGNTEAFF. For the CDR3, the DNA is TGCGCCAGCAGCCAAGGCCAAGGGGGGAACACTGAAGCTTTCTTT. The chain is built from TRBV4-1 and TRBJ1-1; maybe TRBD1 (6 bases). The germline V gene has CDR1 MGHRA and CDR2 YSYEKL. The V end was cut by 1 base, the J end by 1 base, with 10 bases between. CDR3 length: 15 amino acids.

The chain uses TRBV7-9 and TRBJ1-6; the D is unclear. The CDR3 has 14 residues. The V end was cut by 1 base, the J end by 10 bases, with 11 bases between. Germline V gives CDR1 SEHNR, CDR2 FQNEAQ (reference sequence). The CDR3 protein is CASSLGTGVSPLHF. The CDR3, as DNA: TGTGCCAGCAGCTTAGGGACGGGAGTATCACCCCTCCACTTT. Based on the CDR3 plus reference TRBV7-9 and TRBJ1-6, the full variable domain is DTGVSQNPRHKITKRGQNVTFRCDPISEHNRLYWYRQTLGQGPEFLTYFQNEAQLEKSRLLSDRFSAERPKGSFSTLEIQRTEQGDSAMYLCASSLGTGVSPLHFGNGTRLTVT.

Notes on this clone: Other DNA variants within this sample encode the same CDR3. The gene calls are TRBV14 and TRBJ1-2; the D is unclear. V shed 4 bases and J shed 4 bases, with 10 bases lying between them. The germline CDR1 and CDR2 sequences are SGHDN and FVKESK. CDR3 length: 13 amino acids. The CDR3 is CASSRNRVYGYTF. CDR3 in DNA: TGTGCCAGCAGCCGAAATAGGGTCTATGGCTACACCTTC.